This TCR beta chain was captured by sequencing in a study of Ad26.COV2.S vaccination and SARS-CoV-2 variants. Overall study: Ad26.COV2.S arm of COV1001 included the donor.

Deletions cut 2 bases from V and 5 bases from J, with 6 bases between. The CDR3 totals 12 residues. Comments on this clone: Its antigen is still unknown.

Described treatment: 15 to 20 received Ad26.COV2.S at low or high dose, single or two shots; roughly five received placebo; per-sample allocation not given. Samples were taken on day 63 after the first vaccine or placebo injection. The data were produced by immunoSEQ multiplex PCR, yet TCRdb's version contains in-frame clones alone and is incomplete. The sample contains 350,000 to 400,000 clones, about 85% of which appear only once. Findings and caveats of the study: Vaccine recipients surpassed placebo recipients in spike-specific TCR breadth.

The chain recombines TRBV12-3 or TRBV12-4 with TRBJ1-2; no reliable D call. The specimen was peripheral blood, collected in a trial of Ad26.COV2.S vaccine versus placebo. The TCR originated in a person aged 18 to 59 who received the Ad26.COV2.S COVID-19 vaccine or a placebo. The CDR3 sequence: CASSLFRYGYTF. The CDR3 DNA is TGTGCCAGCAGTTTATTCAGATATGGCTACACCTTC.